Shown below are 6 T cell receptor beta chains from a single sample sequenced in a study of CXCR3 chemokines and chemotherapy response in bladder cancer. From the PCR reads, TCRdb called clonotypes with MiXCR, one entry per CDR3 protein. Of about 8,100 distinct CDR3 sequences listed, around 12% are singletons. The biological material was taken from a patient whose treatment included neoadjuvant chemotherapy. Every receptor here comes from a human donor with bladder cancer that responded to neoadjuvant chemotherapy.

The chain carries TRBV27 and TRBJ1-1; tentatively, D is TRBD1 (6 bases). The germline V and J ends were trimmed by 6 bases and 5 bases, with 19 bases remaining between them. The germline gives CDR1 MNHEY, CDR2 SMNVEV (reference sequence). The CDR3 totals 15 residues. The CDR3 DNA reads as TGTGCCAGCAGGGATACAGGGAGGGTAGGGACTGAAGCTTTCTTT. It translates to CASRDTGRVGTEAFF.

In its sample, this clonotype was seen many times. V usage is TRBV7-2 and J usage is TRBJ2-5, with 10 bases matching TRBD1. The CDR3 totals 15 residues. J was trimmed by 5 bases and V by 2 bases; bases with no gene match: 5. Germline CDR1 is SGHTA and CDR2 is FQGNSA. CDR3 bases: TGTGCCAGCAGCTTACGACAGGGGGCTGTGGAGACCCAGTACTTC. Translating it yields CASSLRQGAVETQYF.

Concerning this clonotype itself: A read error is the likely source, as a far larger clone sits one nucleotide away. V gene TRBV19 combines with J gene TRBJ2-7; TRBD2 matches 15 bases. The CDR3 sequence is 16 residues long. Looked up from germline, CDR1 is LNHDA and CDR2 is SQIVND (reference sequence). Trimming removed 9 bases from V and 7 bases from J; junction bases left unmatched: 13. CDR3 nucleotide sequence: TGTGCCAGCTCCTGGGGACTAGCGGGGGGTTACAATGAGCAGTACTTC. The encoded protein is CASSWGLAGGYNEQYF.

This clonotype was recorded at least ten times. V usage is TRBV10-3 and J usage is TRBJ1-4, with D possibly TRBD1 on 5 matching bases. CDR3 length: 12 amino acids. Trimming shortened V by 6 bases and J by 8 bases, and 10 bases separated the two germline ends. Looked up from germline, CDR1 is ENHRY and CDR2 is SYGVKD. The CDR3 loop reads CAIRGGEEKLFF. CDR3 in DNA: TGTGCCATCAGGGGGGGGGAGGAAAAACTGTTTTTT.

The chain couples TRBV6-5 to TRBJ1-2, with TRBD1 as a possible D gene (5 bases). Germline V gene sequence: CDR1 MNHEY, CDR2 SVGAGI. The CDR3 consists of 14 residues. Trimming shortened V by 2 bases and J by 10 bases, and 17 bases separated the two germline ends. The CDR3 DNA follows: TGTGCCAGCAGTTACACCGGGGGTTTCATGATCTACACCTTC. Translated: CASSYTGGFMIYTF.

This clonotype was counted many times. The junction departs from the called germline gene at one end, perhaps through a read error. This chain connects TRBV6-2 or TRBV6-3 to TRBJ2-3, with a weak D call TRBD2 (5 bases). The V gene's germline CDR1 is MNHEY and CDR2 SVGEGT. The CDR3 totals 11 residues. This CDR3 reads CASSFGQRLRF. Written as DNA, the CDR3 is TGTGCCAGCAGTTTTGGCCAGCGGTTGCGATTT.